The sequence of this T cell receptor beta chain was determined in a study of CD8+ T cells in alopecia areata. Cell sorting was applied to PBMCs, and CD4+ and CD8+ T cells were collected. RNA was extracted and reverse transcribed into cDNA as the sequencing template. Clones were read by immunoSEQ multiplex PCR, and TCRdb kept only the in-frame ones, dropping some. The table records around 190,000 clones, 45% to 70% of them present only once. The sequence derives from a human donor in good health. The sequencing input was CD8+ T cells sorted from blood.

CDR3 sequence reads: CSVVGGTGNEQFF. DNA of the CDR3: TGCAGCGTTGTAGGCGGTACGGGCAATGAGCAGTTCTTC. The chain couples TRBV29-1 to TRBJ2-1, with unresolved D. Trimming cost V 4 bases and J 6 bases, with 13 bases left between them. The CDR3 covers 13 residues. From germline, CDR1 is SQVTM and CDR2 ANQGSEA.